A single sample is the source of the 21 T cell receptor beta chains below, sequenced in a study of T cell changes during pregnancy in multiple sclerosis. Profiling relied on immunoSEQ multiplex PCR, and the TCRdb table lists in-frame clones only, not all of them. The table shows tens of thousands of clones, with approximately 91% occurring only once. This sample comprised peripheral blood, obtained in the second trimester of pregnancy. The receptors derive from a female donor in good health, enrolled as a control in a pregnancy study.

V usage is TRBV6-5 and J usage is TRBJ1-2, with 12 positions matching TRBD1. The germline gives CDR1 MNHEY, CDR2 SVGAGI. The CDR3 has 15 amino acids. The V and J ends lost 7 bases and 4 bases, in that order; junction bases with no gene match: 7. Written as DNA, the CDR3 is TGTGCCAGCAAGGGGACAGGGGGCGGGGGCTATGGCTACACCTTC. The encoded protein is CASKGTGGGGYGYTF.

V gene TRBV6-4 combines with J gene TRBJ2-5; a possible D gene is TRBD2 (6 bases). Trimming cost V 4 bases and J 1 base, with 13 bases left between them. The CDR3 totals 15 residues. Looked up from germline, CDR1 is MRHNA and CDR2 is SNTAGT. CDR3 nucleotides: TGTGCCAGCAGTGCCTACTCCGGGGGCCAAGAGACCCAGTACTTC. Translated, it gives CASSAYSGGQETQYF.

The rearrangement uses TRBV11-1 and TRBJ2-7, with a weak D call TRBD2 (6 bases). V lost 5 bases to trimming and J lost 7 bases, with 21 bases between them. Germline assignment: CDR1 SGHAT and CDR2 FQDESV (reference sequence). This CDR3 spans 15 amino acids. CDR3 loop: CASSPTTSLRGEQYF. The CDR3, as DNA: TGTGCCAGCAGCCCGACGACATCACTTCGGGGGGAGCAGTACTTC. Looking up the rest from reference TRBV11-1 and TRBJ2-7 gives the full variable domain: EAEVAQSPRYKITEKSQAVAFWCDPISGHATLYWYRQILGQGPELLVQFQDESVVDDSQLPKDRFSAERLKGVDSTLKIQPAELGDSAMYLCASSPTTSLRGEQYFGPGTRLTVT.

The CDR3, as DNA: TGTGCCTTGCACCCGGGACAGGGGATCGGCGAGCAGTACTTC. The encoded protein is CALHPGQGIGEQYF. The chain links TRBV6-1 to TRBJ2-7; 10 bases fit TRBD1. The germline V gene encodes CDR1 MNHNS and CDR2 SASEGT. J gave up 6 bases and V 11 bases, and 13 bases lay outside the gene matches. The CDR3 is 14 amino acids.

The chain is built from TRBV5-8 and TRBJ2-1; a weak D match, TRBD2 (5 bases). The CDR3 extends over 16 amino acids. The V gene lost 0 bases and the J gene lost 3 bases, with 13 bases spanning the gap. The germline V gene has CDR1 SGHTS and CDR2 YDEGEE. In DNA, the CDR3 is TGTGCCAGCAGCTTGGGCGTTCTAGCCGGCTACAATGAGCAGTTCTTC. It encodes CASSLGVLAGYNEQFF.

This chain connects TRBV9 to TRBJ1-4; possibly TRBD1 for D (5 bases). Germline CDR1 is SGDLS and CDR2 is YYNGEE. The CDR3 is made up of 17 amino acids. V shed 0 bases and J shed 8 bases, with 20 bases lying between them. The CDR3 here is CASSVATVAGVGEKLFF. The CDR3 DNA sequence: TGTGCCAGCAGCGTAGCTACAGTGGCGGGGGTAGGGGAAAAACTGTTTTTT. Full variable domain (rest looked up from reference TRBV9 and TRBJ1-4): DSGVTQTPKHLITATGQRVTLRCSPRSGDLSVYWYQQSLDQGLQFLIQYYNGEERAKGNILERFSAQQFPDLHSELNLSSLELGDSALYFCASSVATVAGVGEKLFFGSGTQLSVL.

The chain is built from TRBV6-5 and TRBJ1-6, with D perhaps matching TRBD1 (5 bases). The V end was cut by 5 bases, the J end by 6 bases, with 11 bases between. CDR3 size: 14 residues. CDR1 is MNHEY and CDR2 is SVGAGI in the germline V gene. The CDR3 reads CASSPGLPNSPLHF. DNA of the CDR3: TGTGCCAGCAGTCCGGGACTGCCTAATTCACCCCTCCACTTT.

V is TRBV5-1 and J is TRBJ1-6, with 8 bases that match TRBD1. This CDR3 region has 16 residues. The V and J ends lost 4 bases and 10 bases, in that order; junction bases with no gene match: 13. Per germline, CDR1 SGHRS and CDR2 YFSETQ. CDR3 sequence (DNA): TGCGCCAGCAGCGCACGCGCGGGACAGGAGGGGTCACCCCTCCACTTT. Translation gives CASSARAGQEGSPLHF.

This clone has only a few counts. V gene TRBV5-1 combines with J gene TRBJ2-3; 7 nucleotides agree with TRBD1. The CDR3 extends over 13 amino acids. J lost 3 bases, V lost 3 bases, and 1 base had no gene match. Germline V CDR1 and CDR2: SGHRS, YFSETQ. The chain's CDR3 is CASSSGQTDTQYF. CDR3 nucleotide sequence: TGCGCCAGCAGCTCGGGACAGACAGATACGCAGTATTTT.

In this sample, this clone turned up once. This chain's CDR3 is CASSVETGSYNEQFF. In DNA form, the CDR3 reads TGTGCCAGCAGTGTGGAGACAGGCTCCTACAATGAGCAGTTCTTC. This chain connects TRBV6-1 to TRBJ2-1, with a possible D match to TRBD1 (6 bases). The length of the CDR3 is 15 residues. Trimming pared 4 bases from V and 0 bases from J, leaving 10 bases between. Germline CDR1 MNHNS, CDR2 SASEGT.

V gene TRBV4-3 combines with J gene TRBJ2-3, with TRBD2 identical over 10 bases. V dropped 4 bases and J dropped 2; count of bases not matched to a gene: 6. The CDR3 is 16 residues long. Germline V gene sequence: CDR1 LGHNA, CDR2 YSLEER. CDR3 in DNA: TGCGCCAGCAGCCCCGGACTAGCGGCGAACACAGATACGCAGTATTTT. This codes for CASSPGLAANTDTQYF.

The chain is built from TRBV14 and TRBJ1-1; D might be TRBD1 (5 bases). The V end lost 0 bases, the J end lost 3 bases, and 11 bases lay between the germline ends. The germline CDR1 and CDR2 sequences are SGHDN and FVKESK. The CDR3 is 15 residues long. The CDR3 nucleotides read TGTGCCAGCAGCCAAGAGGGGGGGAGGTACACTGAAGCTTTCTTT. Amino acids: CASSQEGGRYTEAFF.

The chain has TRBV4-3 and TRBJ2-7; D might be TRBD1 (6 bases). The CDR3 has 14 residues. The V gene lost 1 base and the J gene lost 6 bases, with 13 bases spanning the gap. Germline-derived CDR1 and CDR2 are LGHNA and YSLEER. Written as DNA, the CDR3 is TGCGCCAGCAGCCAAGTTGCAGGGGAACGCGAGCAGTACTTC. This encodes CASSQVAGEREQYF.

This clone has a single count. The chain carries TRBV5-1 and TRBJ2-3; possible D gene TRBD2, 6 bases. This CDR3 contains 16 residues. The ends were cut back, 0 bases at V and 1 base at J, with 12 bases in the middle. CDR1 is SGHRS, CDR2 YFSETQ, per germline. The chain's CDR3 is CASSLVPPGGTDTQYF. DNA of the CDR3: TGCGCCAGCAGCTTGGTACCCCCGGGGGGCACAGATACGCAGTATTTT.

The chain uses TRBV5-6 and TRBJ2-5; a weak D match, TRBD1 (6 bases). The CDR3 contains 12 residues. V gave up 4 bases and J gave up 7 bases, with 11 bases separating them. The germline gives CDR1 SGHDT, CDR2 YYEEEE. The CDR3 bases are TGTGCCAGCAGCAGAACACAGGGGACCCAGTACTTC. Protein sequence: CASSRTQGTQYF.

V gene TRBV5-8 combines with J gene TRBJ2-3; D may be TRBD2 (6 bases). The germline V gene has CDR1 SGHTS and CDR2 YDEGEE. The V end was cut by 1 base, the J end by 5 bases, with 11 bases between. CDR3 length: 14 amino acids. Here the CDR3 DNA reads TGTGCCAGCAGCTTGCGGGGGTTCGAAGATACGCAGTATTTT. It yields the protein CASSLRGFEDTQYF. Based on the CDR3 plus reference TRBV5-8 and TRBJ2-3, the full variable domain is EAGVTQSPTHLIKTRGQQATLRCSPISGHTSVYWYQQALGLGLQFLLWYDEGEERNRGNFPPRFSGRQFPNYSSELNVNALELEDSALYLCASSLRGFEDTQYFGPGTRLTVL.

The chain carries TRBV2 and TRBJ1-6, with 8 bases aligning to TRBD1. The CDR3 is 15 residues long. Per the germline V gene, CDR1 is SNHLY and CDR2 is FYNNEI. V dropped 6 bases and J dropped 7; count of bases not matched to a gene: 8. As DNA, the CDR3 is TGTGCCAGCAGGGACAGGGTGGGTATAAATTCACCCCTCCACTTT. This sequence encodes CASRDRVGINSPLHF.

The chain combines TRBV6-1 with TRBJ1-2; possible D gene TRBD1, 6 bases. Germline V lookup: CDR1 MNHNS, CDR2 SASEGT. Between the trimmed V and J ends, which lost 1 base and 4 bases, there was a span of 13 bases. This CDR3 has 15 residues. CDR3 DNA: TGTGCCAGCAGTGAAGTACAGGGTGCTAGCTATGGCTACACCTTC. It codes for CASSEVQGASYGYTF.

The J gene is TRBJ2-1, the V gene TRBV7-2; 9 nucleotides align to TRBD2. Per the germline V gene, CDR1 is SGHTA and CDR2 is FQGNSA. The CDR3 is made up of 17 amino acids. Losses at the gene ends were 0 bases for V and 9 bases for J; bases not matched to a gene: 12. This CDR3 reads CASSLAGKAGGISEQFF. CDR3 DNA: TGTGCCAGCAGCTTAGCGGGGAAGGCGGGGGGGATCAGTGAGCAGTTCTTC.

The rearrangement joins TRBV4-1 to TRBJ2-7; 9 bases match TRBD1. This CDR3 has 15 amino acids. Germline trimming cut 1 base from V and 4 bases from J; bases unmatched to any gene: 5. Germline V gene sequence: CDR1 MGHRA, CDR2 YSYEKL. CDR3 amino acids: CASSQADRGSYEQYF. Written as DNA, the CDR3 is TGCGCCAGCAGCCAAGCAGACAGGGGGTCGTACGAGCAGTACTTC.

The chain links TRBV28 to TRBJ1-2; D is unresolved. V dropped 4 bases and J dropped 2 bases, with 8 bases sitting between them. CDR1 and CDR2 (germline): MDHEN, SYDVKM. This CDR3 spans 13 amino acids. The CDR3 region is CASSSLENYGYTF. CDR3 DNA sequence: TGTGCCAGCAGTTCCTTAGAAAACTATGGCTACACCTTC.